This is a list of T cell receptor beta chains from one sample in a study of shared clonotypes between healthy human individuals. Only in-frame clones appear in the TCRdb table, and some are missing; sequencing was by immunoSEQ multiplex PCR. The sample holds 2 million to 2.5 million clones, approximately 96% seen once. Specimen: naive CD4+ T cells sorted from blood. The origin of the receptors is a man aged 18 to 29 in good health. Each CDR3 is given with its conserved first and last residue. Each record gives: clone size, V gene, J gene, CDR3 length, D gene, CDR3 protein. D genes are given only for firm matches. Size is stated for part of the rows, as once, few or many counts, or as a class when the clone is expanded.

once,TRBV6-5,TRBJ1-6,14,-,CASADSGVNSPLHF
-,TRBV5-4,TRBJ1-1,14,-,CASSLPNQGTEAFF
-,TRBV5-1,TRBJ2-1,15,-,CASSLGAGVFNEQFF
-,TRBV11-2,TRBJ2-7,13,-,CASSLDLVYEQYF
-,TRBV5-1,TRBJ2-5,14,-,CASSLLGFEETQYF
-,TRBV6-1,TRBJ1-1,14,-,CASSELNRDTEAFF
-,TRBV10-1,TRBJ2-7,14,TRBD1,CASSTGQTPHEQYF
-,TRBV12-5,TRBJ2-7,11,-,CASATSYEQYF
-,TRBV19,TRBJ2-7,15,-,CATPPSERGSYEQYF
-,TRBV6-6,TRBJ1-3,11,-,CASNVGNTIYF
-,TRBV6-4,TRBJ2-5,13,-,CASSPGQGETQYF
-,TRBV5-4,TRBJ2-2,16,TRBD1,CASSHEGTANTGELFF
-,TRBV19,TRBJ1-2,15,-,CASISTLWSGDGYTF
-,TRBV9,TRBJ2-2,15,-,CASTAGGVNTGELFF
-,TRBV5-1,TRBJ1-5,14,-,CASSLDGVNQPQHF
-,TRBV10-3,TRBJ1-5,15,-,CAISDGHSTNQPQHF
-,TRBV6-5,TRBJ2-5,14,-,CASSYPGAGETQYF
-,TRBV5-1,TRBJ1-1,14,-,CASSSGRQNTEAFF
-,TRBV19,TRBJ2-5,17,TRBD2,CASSIDLGTSRGETQYF
-,TRBV27,TRBJ2-1,13,-,CASSPTAVYEQFF
-,TRBV30,TRBJ1-4,15,-,CAWSVPWVPGEKLFF
once,TRBV27,TRBJ2-3,19,-,CASSSPFIGDIYYTDTQYF
-,TRBV10-3,TRBJ1-1,14,-,CAISESGPGVEAFF
-,TRBV20-1,TRBJ1-3,11,-,CSAPDGNTIYF
-,TRBV5-8,TRBJ1-2,17,TRBD1,CASSLARNLQGAYGYTF
-,TRBV27,TRBJ1-4,15,TRBD1,CASSLDRVRGEKLFF
-,TRBV19,TRBJ1-2,12,-,CASSMGGGGYTF
-,TRBV2,TRBJ1-4,11,-,CASSGGEKLFF
once,TRBV29-1,TRBJ1-2,13,-,CSVSGQYFYGYTF
-,TRBV6-6,TRBJ1-6,14,-,CASRRTDHNSPLHF
-,TRBV6-1,TRBJ2-3,16,TRBD2,CASSEEPAGGWNTQYF
-,TRBV19,TRBJ1-5,13,-,CASSSSRDQPQHF
-,TRBV10-3,TRBJ2-1,14,TRBD1,CAIMGQGAGNEQFF
few,TRBV15,TRBJ1-5,14,-,CATRGQFEREPQHF
-,TRBV7-8,TRBJ1-2,16,TRBD1,CASSFSKTGGDYGYTF
-,TRBV7-8,TRBJ1-5,12,-,CASSSTHQPQHF
once,TRBV5-1,TRBJ2-7,13,-,CASSLAPGYEQYF
-,TRBV6-1,TRBJ2-1,11,-,CASRLPLEQFF
-,TRBV7-2,TRBJ2-7,14,-,CASSPPSYVYEQYF
-,TRBV5-1,TRBJ2-7,14,-,CASSLVTASYEQYF